These 32 T cell receptor beta chains came from one sample sequenced in a study of control samples from healthy donors and cancer patients. Assay: immunoSEQ multiplex PCR; the TCRdb copy retains only in-frame clones and omits some. There are over 100,000 clones in the sample; about 88% occur only once, and about 3.4% lies in the top ten. The sequenced sample was blood. Receptors were obtained from a man aged 45-65 years in good health.

This rearrangement joins TRBV5-1 to TRBJ1-2, with 8 bases lining up with TRBD1. Germline V lookup: CDR1 SGHRS, CDR2 YFSETQ. There are 14 residues in the CDR3. J was trimmed by 8 bases and V by 3 bases; bases with no gene match: 9. CDR3 bases: TGCGCCAGCAGCTCGCGGGACAGGATAAACGGCTACACCTTC. It encodes CASSSRDRINGYTF. Based on the CDR3 plus reference TRBV5-1 and TRBJ1-2, the full variable domain is KAGVTQTPRYLIKTRGQQVTLSCSPISGHRSVSWYQQTPGQGLQFLFEYFSETQRNKGNFPGRFSGRQFSNSRSEMNVSTLELGDSALYLCASSSRDRINGYTFGSGTRLTVV.

The J gene is TRBJ2-1, the V gene TRBV27, with 9 bases matching TRBD1. J lost 8 bases, V lost 1 base, and 3 bases had no gene match. The CDR3 is 14 amino acids. Germline assignment: CDR1 MNHEY and CDR2 SMNVEV (reference sequence). CDR3 region: CASSLFTGGDEQFF. The CDR3, as DNA: TGTGCCAGCAGTTTATTTACAGGGGGCGATGAGCAGTTCTTC.

The chain employs TRBV3-1 (or the pseudogene TRBV3-2) and TRBJ1-3, with D possibly TRBD1 on 5 matching bases. This CDR3 has 17 amino acids. Germline CDR1 is LGHDT and CDR2 is YNNKEL (reference sequence). V was cut by 4 bases and J by 0 bases, with 16 bases left in between. This CDR3 is CASSRKTSQGSGNTIYF. CDR3 sequence (DNA): TGTGCCAGCAGCCGCAAGACGTCTCAGGGCTCTGGAAACACCATATATTTT.

This sequence joins TRBV7-9 and TRBJ1-5; the D gene is possibly TRBD1 (5 bases). V gave up 5 bases and J gave up 3 bases, with 11 bases separating them. CDR1 SEHNR and CDR2 FQNEAQ come from the germline V gene (reference sequence). The CDR3 totals 14 residues. Here the CDR3 reads CASSQGRDNQPQHF. The DNA for the CDR3 is TGTGCCAGCAGCCAGGGCAGGGACAATCAGCCCCAGCATTTT.

Only a few counts were recorded for this clone. The chain uses TRBV30 and TRBJ1-1; D is possibly TRBD1 (6 bases). The CDR3 has 14 residues. In germline, CDR1 is GTSNPN, CDR2 SVGIG (reference sequence). Trimming removed 7 bases at V and 7 bases at J, with 22 bases between. This CDR3 reads CALQTYTRGGEAFF. DNA of the CDR3: TGTGCCTTACAAACCTACACCCGAGGGGGTGAAGCTTTCTTT.

The chain links TRBV5-6 to TRBJ1-5; 10 nucleotides line up with TRBD1. The CDR3 length is 15 residues. Germline assignment: CDR1 SGHDT and CDR2 YYEEEE. V was clipped by 4 bases and J by 7 bases; unmatched bases: 8. CDR3 amino acids: CASSGMTGGDQPQHF. In nucleotides, the CDR3 is TGTGCCAGCAGCGGAATGACAGGGGGCGACCAGCCCCAGCATTTT.

The V and J genes are TRBV9 and TRBJ1-3, with D tentatively TRBD1 (6 bases). V shed 2 bases and J shed 0 bases, with 12 bases lying between them. Germline CDR1 SGDLS, CDR2 YYNGEE. The length of the CDR3 is 16 residues. CDR3 loop: CASSVGTPASGNTIYF. Here the CDR3 DNA reads TGTGCCAGCAGCGTTGGGACACCCGCCTCTGGAAACACCATATATTTT. Full variable domain (missing parts from reference TRBV9 and TRBJ1-3): DSGVTQTPKHLITATGQRVTLRCSPRSGDLSVYWYQQSLDQGLQFLIQYYNGEERAKGNILERFSAQQFPDLHSELNLSSLELGDSALYFCASSVGTPASGNTIYFGEGSWLTVV.

V usage is TRBV5-1 and J usage is TRBJ2-5; no definite D call. The germline V gene encodes CDR1 SGHRS and CDR2 YFSETQ. The V gene lost 4 bases and the J gene lost 5 bases, with 9 bases spanning the gap. The CDR3 sequence is 12 residues long. CDR3 in DNA: TGCGCCAGCAGCCCCTCGAGGGAGACCCAGTACTTC. Residues: CASSPSRETQYF. The entire variable domain, with the rest obtained from reference TRBV5-1 and TRBJ2-5, is as follows: KAGVTQTPRYLIKTRGQQVTLSCSPISGHRSVSWYQQTPGQGLQFLFEYFSETQRNKGNFPGRFSGRQFSNSRSEMNVSTLELGDSALYLCASSPSRETQYFGPGTRLLVL.

The V gene is TRBV19, the J gene TRBJ1-5, with a possible D match to TRBD1 (6 bases). The V end lost 7 bases, the J end lost 2 bases, and 21 bases lay between the germline ends. Per germline, CDR1 LNHDA and CDR2 SQIVND (reference sequence). The CDR3 is made up of 17 amino acids. The CDR3 region is CASTRVRGAVGNQPQHF. The CDR3 DNA is TGTGCCAGTACCAGGGTAAGGGGGGCTGTGGGCAATCAGCCCCAGCATTTT.

This clone was seen a handful of times. This rearrangement joins TRBV2 to TRBJ2-7, with unresolved D. CDR1 is SNHLY, CDR2 FYNNEI, per germline. Trimming cost V 4 bases and J 6 bases, with 13 bases left between them. The CDR3 extends over 13 amino acids. CDR3: CASSVRHLGEQYF. In nucleotides, the CDR3 is TGTGCCAGCAGTGTTAGGCATCTCGGCGAGCAGTACTTC.

This chain uses TRBV3-1 (or the pseudogene TRBV3-2) with TRBJ1-2; maybe TRBD1 (6 bases). Trimming took off 3 bases at V and 2 bases at J, with 19 bases between the two ends. This CDR3 region has 17 residues. CDR1 LGHDT and CDR2 YNNKEL come from the germline V gene (reference sequence). The chain's CDR3 is CASSQGQGPLFNYGYTF. The CDR3 DNA sequence: TGTGCCAGCAGCCAGGGACAAGGCCCCCTCTTCAACTATGGCTACACCTTC.

The chain employs TRBV5-1 and TRBJ2-3; D is unresolved. This CDR3 has 15 residues. Germline CDR1 reads SGHRS; CDR2 reads YFSETQ. Trimming cost V 0 bases and J 3 bases, with 11 bases left between them. CDR3: CASSLASYDTDTQYF. In nucleotides, the CDR3 is TGCGCCAGCAGCTTGGCGAGTTATGATACAGATACGCAGTATTTT.

The rearrangement joins TRBV5-1 to TRBJ2-3; no clear D gene. Germline assignment: CDR1 SGHRS and CDR2 YFSETQ. V was trimmed by 2 bases and J by 4 bases, leaving 11 bases between them. The CDR3 runs 14 residues. This CDR3 is CASSFPLSADTQYF. For the CDR3, the DNA is TGCGCCAGCAGCTTTCCCCTTTCGGCAGATACGCAGTATTTT.

This sequence joins TRBV11-2 and TRBJ1-3; D remains unclear. Trimming stripped 2 bases from V and 7 bases from J, with 18 bases between. Looked up from germline, CDR1 is SGHAT and CDR2 is FQNNGV. The CDR3 has 16 amino acids. CDR3 in amino acids: CASSLHTPGSGNTIYF. The CDR3 DNA reads TGTGCCAGCAGCTTACATACCCCAGGAAGCGGGAACACCATATATTTT.

The chain employs TRBV4-1 and TRBJ2-3, with TRBD1 identical over 8 bases. V dropped 6 bases and J dropped 2; count of bases not matched to a gene: 10. The CDR3 is 16 residues long. From germline, CDR1 is MGHRA and CDR2 YSYEKL. The CDR3 DNA sequence: TGCGCCAGCAGACATAGACGGGACAGGTCCACAGATACGCAGTATTTT. Protein product: CASRHRRDRSTDTQYF.

The rearrangement joins TRBV27 to TRBJ2-1; possible D gene TRBD1, 6 bases. The CDR3 covers 15 residues. Germline V gene sequence: CDR1 MNHEY, CDR2 SMNVEV (reference sequence). V lost 7 bases, J lost 4 bases, and 17 bases lay in between. DNA for the CDR3: TGTGCCAGCAATCCGACAGGTAGCGTTTACAATGAGCAGTTCTTC. Its translation is CASNPTGSVYNEQFF.

The J gene is TRBJ2-7, the V gene TRBV5-5, with D hard to call. V lost 1 base and J 5 bases, leaving 4 bases between the germline ends. Germline lookup yields CDR1 SGHKS and CDR2 YYEKEE (reference sequence). The CDR3 has 11 residues. CDR3 in DNA: TGTGCCAGCAGCTTGTTTGACGAGCAGTACTTC. Its protein is CASSLFDEQYF. The full variable domain, in which reference TRBV5-5 and TRBJ2-7 provide the parts outside the CDR3, is DAGVTQSPTHLIKTRGQQVTLRCSPISGHKSVSWYQQVLGQGPQFIFQYYEKEERGRGNFPDRFSARQFPNYSSELNVNALLLGDSALYLCASSLFDEQYFGPGTRLTVT.

The chain joins TRBV10-3 to TRBJ2-5; D not certain. The CDR3 runs to 14 residues. Per the germline V gene, CDR1 is ENHRY and CDR2 is SYGVKD. V gave up 4 bases and J gave up 0 bases, with 9 bases separating them. The CDR3 DNA reads as TGTGCCATCAGTGGTGAGATTTACCAAGAGACCCAGTACTTC. This sequence encodes CAISGEIYQETQYF.

V is TRBV7-8 and J is TRBJ2-5; no definite D call. Trimming took off 3 bases at V and 4 bases at J, with 3 bases between the two ends. This CDR3 comprises 11 residues. Looked up from germline, CDR1 is SGHVS and CDR2 is FQNEAQ. CDR3 sequence: CASSFVETQYF. DNA of the CDR3: TGTGCCAGCAGCTTCGTAGAGACCCAGTACTTC.

This clone has just one count. This chain connects TRBV28 to TRBJ1-1; D call uncertain. In germline, CDR1 is MDHEN, CDR2 SYDVKM. V lost 1 base and J 1 base, leaving 10 bases between the germline ends. The CDR3 runs to 15 residues. CDR3 amino acids: CASSLFVTKNTEAFF. The CDR3 nucleotides read TGTGCCAGCAGTTTATTTGTCACAAAGAACACTGAAGCTTTCTTT.

The chain is built from TRBV6-5 and TRBJ2-3; the match to TRBD1 covers 8 bases. Germline V gene data show CDR1 as MNHEY and CDR2 as SVGAGI. Trimming removed 7 bases from V and 4 bases from J; junction bases left unmatched: 10. CDR3 size: 15 residues. CDR3 nucleotides: TGTGCCAGCACTAGGGCAGGGGGCCAGGCAGATACGCAGTATTTT. Amino acid sequence: CASTRAGGQADTQYF.

This clone came up once. The chain carries TRBV5-6 and TRBJ1-2, with D possibly TRBD1 on 6 matching bases. Looked up from germline, CDR1 is SGHDT and CDR2 is YYEEEE. V shed 0 bases and J shed 1 base, with 7 bases lying between them. This CDR3 spans 14 amino acids. In DNA form, the CDR3 reads TGTGCCAGCAGCTTGGGACAGGATAACTATGGCTACACCTTC. It codes for CASSLGQDNYGYTF. Based on the CDR3 plus reference TRBV5-6 and TRBJ1-2, the full variable domain is DAGVTQSPTHLIKTRGQQVTLRCSPKSGHDTVSWYQQALGQGPQFIFQYYEEEERQRGNFPDRFSGHQFPNYSSELNVNALLLGDSALYLCASSLGQDNYGYTFGSGTRLTVV.

This clone was observed a handful of times. This chain joins TRBV11-2 and TRBJ2-7; either TRBD1 or TRBD2 may fit D (5 bases each). The germline gives CDR1 SGHAT, CDR2 FQNNGV. The ends were cut back, 2 bases at V and 5 bases at J, with 7 bases in the middle. The CDR3 loop spans 12 amino acids. CDR3: CASSLRGHEQYF. CDR3 coding DNA: TGTGCCAGCAGCTTACGGGGCCACGAGCAGTACTTC.

The V gene is TRBV7-2, the J gene TRBJ1-2; D is unclear. Between the trimmed V and J ends, which lost 1 base and 0 bases, there was a span of 18 bases. Per germline, CDR1 SGHTA and CDR2 FQGNSA. The CDR3 has 18 residues. The CDR3 DNA follows: TGTGCCAGCAGCTTAGATATATGGGGTCAGAACCCTAACTATGGCTACACCTTC. The encoded protein is CASSLDIWGQNPNYGYTF.

V gene TRBV2 combines with J gene TRBJ2-7; 9 bases align to TRBD1. Per the germline V gene, CDR1 is SNHLY and CDR2 is FYNNEI. This CDR3 has 21 amino acids. The ends lost 0 bases at V and 2 bases at J; junction bases unmatched: 20. The DNA of the CDR3 is TGTGCCAGCAGTGAAGCGCGGGGCCTGACAGGGGGGTTTAGGAGACCCTACGAGCAGTACTTC. Its protein is CASSEARGLTGGFRRPYEQYF.

This clone was counted only a few times. The chain joins TRBV7-2 to TRBJ2-1; D is unresolved. The germline V and J ends were trimmed by 6 bases and 10 bases, with 13 bases remaining between them. Germline CDR1 is SGHTA and CDR2 is FQGNSA. CDR3 length: 12 amino acids. For the CDR3, the DNA is TGTGCCAGCAGACTTCATACAACCGAGCAGTTCTTC. Translating it yields CASRLHTTEQFF.

The chain joins TRBV5-1 to TRBJ2-7, with a possible D match to TRBD2 (6 bases). The CDR3 spans 15 residues. V lost 0 bases and J lost 4, with 14 bases in between. Germline V CDR1 and CDR2: SGHRS, YFSETQ. The CDR3 bases are TGCGCCAGCAGCTTGGAGGGCGGGGCGGGGTACGAGCAGTACTTC. Protein product: CASSLEGGAGYEQYF.

The rearrangement uses TRBV7-6 and TRBJ1-1; tentatively, D is TRBD1 (5 bases). CDR3 length equals 18 residues. With 0 bases removed from V and 1 base from J, the gap between germline ends came to 18 bases. Germline V gene data show CDR1 as SGHVS and CDR2 as FNYEAQ. CDR3 DNA: TGTGCCAGCAGCTTAGCGCATGGGGCAGCTAGAGGGAACACTGAAGCTTTCTTT. This sequence encodes CASSLAHGAARGNTEAFF.

V usage is TRBV19 and J usage is TRBJ2-3; D remains ambiguous. The CDR3 totals 14 residues. Trimming shortened V by 8 bases and J by 4 bases, and 16 bases separated the two germline ends. Germline V lookup: CDR1 LNHDA, CDR2 SQIVND (reference sequence). The CDR3 loop reads CASSLGQAADTQYF. Written as DNA, the CDR3 is TGTGCCAGTTCCTTAGGGCAGGCCGCAGATACGCAGTATTTT.

The chain uses TRBV7-2 and TRBJ1-4; D may be TRBD1 (6 bases). Trimming cost V 5 bases and J 5 bases, with 18 bases left between them. Germline V CDR1 and CDR2: SGHTA, FQGNSA. This CDR3 has 16 amino acids. CDR3 residues: CASSPGVGSSNEKLFF. CDR3 sequence (DNA): TGTGCCAGCAGCCCAGGGGTTGGCAGCTCCAATGAAAAACTGTTTTTT.

The chain combines TRBV2 with TRBJ2-3; D may correspond to TRBD1 or TRBD2 (5 bases each). Per germline, CDR1 SNHLY and CDR2 FYNNEI. The CDR3 has 17 amino acids. The V gene lost 6 bases and the J gene lost 1 base, with 20 bases spanning the gap. CDR3 region: CASSQAQVGVGTDTQYF. DNA for the CDR3: TGTGCCAGCAGCCAAGCCCAAGTGGGGGTTGGCACAGATACGCAGTATTTT.

This chain joins TRBV24-1 and TRBJ1-6; TRBD1 matches 7 bases. The J segment lost 7 bases and the V segment lost 4 bases, leaving 9 bases of the junction unmatched. Germline V lookup: CDR1 KGHDR, CDR2 SFDVKD. The CDR3 covers 16 residues. The CDR3 DNA follows: TGTGCCACCAGTGACCATACAGGGGAACGAAATTCACCCCTCCACTTT. This gives the protein CATSDHTGERNSPLHF.